The text below deals with one TCR beta chain. These data come from a study of blood T cell repertoires in COVID-19. Overall study context: Material from acute and convalescent COVID-19 was sourced from the United States, Italy and Spain.

This CDR3 comprises 17 residues. Germline-derived CDR1 and CDR2 are SGHTA and FQGTGA. The V and J ends lost 5 bases and 1 base, in that order; junction bases with no gene match: 5. Authors' processing steps: Reference gene primer amplification gave nucleated cell count estimates. The protocol was immunoSEQ multiplex PCR, while the TCRdb copy is restricted to in-frame clones and leaves out a portion. V and J calls plus clone size are reproduced from that table; the DNA served to infer D and trimming. Seen here are 140,000 or so clones, roughly four fifths observed once, and the top ten hold more than 3%. Participants, about 18 to 90 years old, spanned 25 or so US areas.

The sequence was obtained from a woman between 50 and 59 years old with acute COVID-19. The chain couples TRBV7-3 to TRBJ2-6, with 10 positions matching TRBD1. Sequenced input: PBMCs or T cells enriched from blood (not recorded which). The CDR3 coding sequence is TGTGCCAGCAGCCGACAGGGGGCGGCTTCTGGGGCCAACGTCCTGACTTTC. Protein: CASSRQGAASGANVLTF.